The clone carrying this T cell receptor beta chain has just one count. The data belong to a study of cytomegalovirus exposure and HLA in healthy donors. This PCR relied on a set of 60 Vbeta primers and 13 Jbeta primers. TCRdb keeps only in-frame clones here, not all; method: immunoSEQ multiplex PCR. The sample carries tens of thousands of clones, roughly 81% recorded once. Germline CDR1 reads LNHDA; CDR2 reads SQIVND (reference sequence). This CDR3 comprises 16 residues. V lost 2 bases to trimming and J lost 8 bases, with 18 bases between them. J is TRBJ1-4 and V is TRBV19, with a weak D call TRBD1 (5 bases). This TCR was recovered from a woman between 18 and 30 years old in good health and CMV-seropositive. Material for sequencing was PBMCs. The DNA of the CDR3 is TGTGCCAGTAGTATAACCCCAACACAGGATCTAGAAAAACTGTTTTTT. It is translated as CASSITPTQDLEKLFF.